The clone carrying this T cell receptor beta chain was counted at least ten times. As yet, its antigen is unknown. Gene names denote mouse genes. From the germline J gene comes the end of the CDR3, since the read stops 4 residues before it. Sorting of pooled cutaneous lymph node cells used CD4, CD8alpha, NKG2D, NKG2ACE and other markers. Investigators isolated RNA and reverse transcribed it into cDNA to act as the sequencing template. The data were produced by immunoSEQ multiplex PCR, yet TCRdb's version contains in-frame clones alone and is incomplete. The sample is made up of about 270,000 clones, none counted only once. This CDR3 is built from 14 residues. CDR1 is SGHSN and CDR2 is HYEKVE in the germline V gene. The germline V and J ends were trimmed by 1 base and 2 bases, with 10 bases remaining between them. The sample belongs to a study of CD8+ T cells in alopecia areata. About the study: Grafts of skin from C3H/HeJ donors aged roughly 6-13 months with spontaneous alopecia went to female C3H/HeJ mice aged roughly 7-10 weeks. Study-level results: Researchers report lesional scalp, most notably alopecia totalis/universalis, outstripped normal scalp in clonality. Sequencing of scalp tissue also captures the resident alphabeta T cells of normal skin. Patients shared TCRs less clearly than mice did, possibly for HLA-related reasons.

This chain connects TRBV12-1 to TRBJ1-2; a weak D match, TRBD1 (6 bases). The TCR originated in a C3H/HeJ mouse with alopecia areata. MHC haplotype of the mouse line: H2-k. Sequencing was carried out using CD4+ T cells sorted from a lymph node. The CDR3 sequence is CASSLVTGNSDYTF. CDR3 bases read: TGTGCCAGCTCTCTTGTTACAGGGAACTCC.